The rows below give T cell receptor beta chains drawn from one sample of a study of shared clonotypes between healthy human individuals. Only in-frame clones appear in the TCRdb table, and some are missing; sequencing was by immunoSEQ multiplex PCR. The sample yields 2 million to 2.5 million clones, 92% seen once. The sequenced sample was naive CD4+ T cells from PBMCs. The receptor source for this set is a man aged 18 to 30 in good health. Some clones in this sample may be carry-over from other donors' samples. The CDR3 runs from the conserved cysteine through the conserved F or W. The order of the fields is CDR3 length, V gene, clone size, J gene, D gene, CDR3 protein, CDR3 DNA. A D gene is named only where the DNA matches it firmly. Only part of the rows carry a size: once, few, many, or a class if the clone is expanded.

16,TRBV7-3,-,TRBJ2-1,-,CASSIIAVNSYNEQFF,TGTGCCAGCAGCATCATAGCTGTAAACTCCTACAATGAGCAGTTCTTC
15,TRBV11-3,-,TRBJ2-7,-,CASSLKKVYSYEQYF,TGTGCCAGCAGCTTAAAAAAGGTTTACTCCTACGAGCAGTACTTC
13,TRBV6-5,-,TRBJ2-3,-,CATRFGGTDTQYF,TGTGCCACCCGATTTGGGGGGACAGATACGCAGTATTTT
13,TRBV4-1,few,TRBJ1-5,-,CASSQENLWPQHF,TGCGCCAGCAGCCAAGAGAACTTATGGCCCCAGCATTTT
17,TRBV7-9,-,TRBJ1-1,TRBD1,CASSQLKGGGVGTEAFF,TGTGCCAGCAGCCAACTTAAGGGAGGGGGCGTGGGCACTGAAGCTTTCTTT
15,TRBV4-1,-,TRBJ2-7,TRBD1,CASSQEDRDHYEQYF,TGCGCCAGCAGCCAAGAGGACAGGGACCACTACGAGCAGTACTTC
15,TRBV5-1,-,TRBJ2-3,-,CASSLGTLIPDTQYF,TGCGCCAGCAGCTTGGGGACCCTGATTCCAGATACGCAGTATTTT
11,TRBV14,-,TRBJ2-7,-,CASSQAAGQYF,TGTGCCAGCAGCCAGGCGGCGGGGCAGTACTTC
15,TRBV14,-,TRBJ1-1,-,CASSQEPLGATEAFF,TGTGCCAGCAGCCAAGAGCCACTCGGGGCCACTGAAGCTTTCTTT
14,TRBV5-4,-,TRBJ2-7,-,CASSLAPHTPEQYF,TGTGCCAGCAGCTTGGCTCCCCACACCCCCGAGCAGTACTTC
14,TRBV7-2,few,TRBJ2-1,-,CASSLDSASGEQFF,TGTGCCAGCAGTTTGGACTCTGCGTCCGGTGAGCAGTTCTTC
16,TRBV6-6,-,TRBJ1-1,TRBD1,CASSYTGQATNTEAFF,TGTGCCAGCAGTTACACCGGACAGGCGACGAACACTGAAGCTTTCTTT
16,TRBV6-5,-,TRBJ2-3,TRBD2,CASSSFGTSSSDTQYF,TGTGCCAGCAGTTCATTCGGGACTAGCTCCTCCGATACGCAGTATTTT
14,TRBV2,-,TRBJ1-5,TRBD1,CASHDRVSDQPQHF,TGTGCCAGCCACGACAGGGTTAGTGATCAGCCCCAGCATTTT
17,TRBV18,-,TRBJ1-5,-,CASSPRRQVQENQPQHF,TGTGCCAGCTCACCAAGGCGACAGGTGCAAGAAAATCAGCCCCAGCATTTT
15,TRBV29-1,-,TRBJ2-5,TRBD1,CSAVLTGGSSETQYF,TGCAGCGCCGTACTCACAGGGGGCTCGTCAGAGACCCAGTACTTC
13,TRBV28,once,TRBJ1-2,-,CASSQPGSYGYTF,TGTGCCAGCAGCCAACCAGGGTCCTATGGCTACACCTTC
15,TRBV5-1,-,TRBJ2-7,-,CASSLMGGESYEQYF,TGCGCCAGCAGCTTGATGGGGGGCGAATCCTACGAGCAGTACTTC
16,TRBV7-9,-,TRBJ2-7,TRBD1,CASSPLPGTGFYEQYF,TGTGCCAGCAGCCCTCTTCCGGGGACAGGGTTTTACGAGCAGTACTTC
14,TRBV11-1,-,TRBJ1-2,TRBD1,CASSPGQGNYGYTF,TGTGCCAGCAGCCCCGGACAGGGCAACTATGGCTACACCTTC
15,TRBV5-1,-,TRBJ1-5,-,CASSLASGIDQPQHF,TGCGCCAGCAGCTTGGCCTCTGGGATTGATCAGCCCCAGCATTTT
14,TRBV19,-,TRBJ2-2,-,CATKVGGGTGELFF,TGTGCTACGAAGGTGGGCGGCGGCACCGGGGAGCTGTTTTTT